This T cell receptor beta chain appears in the sequencing data of a study of T cell responses to AZD1222 COVID-19 vaccine. General observations from the study: Unmutated variant regions reportedly attract nearly half of all spike-specific TCRs.

Trimming took 2 bases from V and 9 from J, leaving 8 bases between them. The CDR3 consists of 11 residues. Germline V CDR1 and CDR2: SGHTS, YDEGEE. Second-dose recipients at about 4 or about 12 weeks were treated as one pooled group. With regard to this clone: Its antigen is not known.

Here immunoSEQ multiplex PCR was the method, and the copy in TCRdb shows in-frame clones only, minus some. The repertoire holds about 140,000 clones, with 85% to 95% as singletons. This specimen consisted of peripheral blood, obtained 28 days after the second AZD1222 dose. This chain connects TRBV5-8 to TRBJ2-5; D not resolved. The sequence was collected from an adult who received the AZD1222 COVID-19 vaccine. This chain's CDR3 is CASSLQVAQYF. The CDR3 DNA reads as TGTGCCAGCAGCTTACAAGTAGCCCAGTACTTC.